The 5 T cell receptor beta chains in this list originate from one sample, sequenced in a study of cytomegalovirus exposure and HLA in healthy donors. This PCR relied on a set of 60 Vbeta primers and 13 Jbeta primers. The table came from immunoSEQ multiplex PCR; TCRdb's copy has only in-frame clones and leaves some out. Among about 130,000 clones, roughly 80% were seen once, and the ten largest hold over 3%. The sample comprised PBMCs. These receptors were collected from a woman aged 40 to 55 in good health and CMV-seronegative.

The V and J genes are TRBV1 and TRBJ1-2; TRBD1, the table's D call, lacks a check against the DNA. TRBV1 constitutes a pseudogene. The CDR3 runs 15 residues. The CDR3 sequence: CTSSQGQGANYGYTF. The CDR3 bases are TGCACCAGCAGCCAAGGACAGGGGGCGAACTATGGCTACACCTTC.

The chain recombines TRBV5-1 with TRBJ2-7, with TRBD2 as a possible D gene (5 bases). V was clipped by 4 bases and J by 2 bases, with 16 bases between them. The germline gives CDR1 SGHRS, CDR2 YFSETQ. The CDR3 has 15 amino acids. CDR3 sequence (DNA): TGCGCCAGCAGCCTATCTTCGGGGTCCGCCTACGAGCAGTACTTC. Translated: CASSLSSGSAYEQYF. The whole variable domain, filled in from reference TRBV5-1 and TRBJ2-7, reads KAGVTQTPRYLIKTRGQQVTLSCSPISGHRSVSWYQQTPGQGLQFLFEYFSETQRNKGNFPGRFSGRQFSNSRSEMNVSTLELGDSALYLCASSLSSGSAYEQYFGPGTRLTVT.

The chain joins TRBV19 to TRBJ1-6; 7 bases are shared with TRBD1. Trimming removed 3 bases from V and 6 bases from J; junction bases left unmatched: 11. The CDR3 runs to 17 residues. The germline CDR1 and CDR2 sequences are LNHDA and SQIVND (reference sequence). The DNA for the CDR3 is TGTGCCAGTAGTATTCCTCCAGGGGGTAGGGGTAATTCACCCCTCCACTTT. This sequence encodes CASSIPPGGRGNSPLHF.

This chain links TRBV5-1 with TRBJ2-7; 9 nucleotides match TRBD1. CDR1 SGHRS and CDR2 YFSETQ come from the germline V gene. The J segment lost 4 bases and the V segment lost 3 bases, leaving 8 bases of the junction unmatched. CDR3 length: 15 amino acids. CDR3 nucleotide sequence: TGCGCCAGCAGCTCAACCGGGACAGGGTTGTACGAGCAGTACTTC. This encodes CASSSTGTGLYEQYF.

V and J are TRBV19 and TRBJ1-4, with D perhaps TRBD1 (6 bases). The CDR3 length is 14 residues. V shed 8 bases and J shed 2 bases, with 12 bases lying between them. Germline lookup yields CDR1 LNHDA and CDR2 SQIVND (reference sequence). The CDR3 DNA follows: TGTGCCAGTGAGGCGGGGGCGACTAATGAAAAACTGTTTTTT. Amino acids: CASEAGATNEKLFF.